The 13 T cell receptor beta chains below all came from one sample that was sequenced in a study of molecular identifiers for immune sequencing clone quantification. TCRdb reanalysed the PCR reads using MiXCR and keeps one entry per CDR3 protein. The sample carries 35,000 to 40,000 distinct CDR3 sequences, 19% recorded once. Sequenced input: naive CD8+ T cells from blood, with Jurkat cell RNA spiked in. Subset: FACS-sorted CD8+CD4-CCR7+CD45RA+ naive T cells. These receptors all stem from a human donor in good health. Some libraries in this study had Jurkat cell RNA spiked in.

This clonotype was found many times. V is TRBV9 and J is TRBJ2-3, with 7 bases lining up with TRBD2. V gave up 4 bases and J gave up 3 bases; unmatched junction bases: 8. Germline V gene sequence: CDR1 SGDLS, CDR2 YYNGEE. The CDR3 is 15 residues long. CDR3 DNA sequence: TGTGCCAGCAGCTCTTTCCGACTAGCAACAGATACGCAGTATTTT. As protein: CASSSFRLATDTQYF.

This clonotype was counted a few times. The chain employs TRBV7-9 and TRBJ2-1; 8 positions agree with TRBD1. V trimming: 5 bases; J trimming: 4 bases; junction bases outside the gene matches: 4. This CDR3 is 14 amino acids long. The germline V gene has CDR1 SEHNR and CDR2 FQNEAQ (reference sequence). In nucleotides, the CDR3 is TGTGCCAGCAGCGAAGACAGGGGTTACAATGAGCAGTTCTTC. Encoded protein: CASSEDRGYNEQFF.

The CDR3 region has the DNA TGTGCCAGCAGCCTGACAGGGGGTAGCACTGAAGCTTTCTTT. It yields the protein CASSLTGGSTEAFF. The rearrangement joins TRBV6-2 or TRBV6-3 to TRBJ1-1, with 9 nucleotides matching TRBD1. V shed 6 bases and J 4 bases; nucleotides not matched to a gene: 6. This CDR3 spans 14 amino acids. The germline gives CDR1 MNHEY, CDR2 SVGEGT.

The rearrangement joins TRBV7-9 to TRBJ2-7; D unresolved. Germline lookup yields CDR1 SEHNR and CDR2 FQNEAQ (reference sequence). V dropped 1 base and J dropped 3 bases, with 7 bases sitting between them. CDR3 length: 13 residues. CDR3 in amino acids: CASSLEGYYEQYF. The CDR3 DNA reads TGTGCCAGCAGCTTAGAAGGGTACTACGAGCAGTACTTC. Based on the CDR3 plus reference TRBV7-9 and TRBJ2-7, the full variable domain is DTGVSQNPRHKITKRGQNVTFRCDPISEHNRLYWYRQTLGQGPEFLTYFQNEAQLEKSRLLSDRFSAERPKGSFSTLEIQRTEQGDSAMYLCASSLEGYYEQYFGPGTRLTVT.

This clonotype was seen repeatedly, ten times or more. The genes are TRBV27 and TRBJ1-5; D gene ambiguous. With 7 bases removed from V and 0 bases from J, the gap between germline ends came to 10 bases. Per germline, CDR1 MNHEY and CDR2 SMNVEV (reference sequence). This CDR3 has 14 amino acids. CDR3: CASKVPGSNQPQHF. The CDR3 nucleotides read TGTGCCAGCAAGGTGCCGGGTAGCAATCAGCCCCAGCATTTT.

Concerning this clonotype: Since a much larger clone is just one base distant, this may be a read error. The conserved phenylalanine or tryptophan normally closing the CDR3 is absent here, so this likely arose from a read error. The V and J genes are TRBV29-1 and TRBJ2-1; 9 positions match TRBD2. Germline V gene sequence: CDR1 SQVTM, CDR2 ANQGSEA. The CDR3 has 14 residues. Unmatched junction bases numbered 7, after V lost 5 bases and J lost 5 bases. CDR3 in DNA: TGCAGCGTTAGTTTAGCGGGAGTCCACAATGAGCAGTTCCTC. It is translated as CSVSLAGVHNEQFL.

This clonotype came up many times. The chain employs TRBV4-1 and TRBJ2-7, with D unclear. Germline V gives CDR1 MGHRA, CDR2 YSYEKL. The CDR3 has 16 residues. Between the trimmed V and J ends, which lost 0 bases and 7 bases, there was a span of 19 bases. Written as DNA, the CDR3 is TGCGCCAGCAGCCAAGATGGACGGAGCCGGTCCTGGGAGCAGTACTTC. It translates to CASSQDGRSRSWEQYF.

Comment on this clonotype: A much larger clone differs by one base, so this may be a read error. The final CDR3 position lacks the conserved phenylalanine or tryptophan, pointing to a likely read error. This sequence joins TRBV11-2 and TRBJ2-3; 9 bases are a match to TRBD2. Germline CDR1 SGHAT, CDR2 FQNNGV. This CDR3 is 17 amino acids long. V shed 5 bases and J 4 bases; nucleotides not matched to a gene: 13. CDR3 DNA sequence: TGTGCCAGCAGCCCCTGGGGCGGGAGGGCCAGGGCAGATACGCAGTATTTA. Its translation: CASSPWGGRARADTQYL.

This chain connects TRBV6-5 to TRBJ2-1, with 9 bases lining up with TRBD1. This CDR3 comprises 15 residues. Germline lookup yields CDR1 MNHEY and CDR2 SVGAGI. Trimming removed 6 bases from V and 9 bases from J; junction bases left unmatched: 12. For the CDR3, the DNA is TGTGCCAGCAGCGCGAGCGGGACAGGGACCGGTGAGCAGTTCTTC. This encodes CASSASGTGTGEQFF.

Notes on this clonotype: Germline and junction disagree at one end, which may indicate a read error. This chain joins TRBV6-1 and TRBJ1-4; D ambiguous. Germline CDR1 reads MNHNS; CDR2 reads SASEGT. This CDR3 comprises 14 residues. The CDR3 here is CVSGDGVVGEKLFF. The CDR3 DNA reads as TGTGTCAGCGGCGATGGGGTAGTTGGTGAAAAACTGTTTTTT.

This clonotype was counted many times. The genes are TRBV7-9 and TRBJ1-1; 9 nucleotides align to TRBD1. CDR1 SEHNR and CDR2 FQNEAQ come from the germline V gene (reference sequence). The CDR3 totals 16 residues. The V segment lost 6 bases and the J segment 1 base; nucleotides outside the gene matches: 9. The CDR3 region is CASSFQEGQGNTEAFF. The CDR3 bases are TGTGCCAGCAGTTTCCAGGAGGGACAGGGGAACACTGAAGCTTTCTTT.

This clonotype appeared many times. The V gene is TRBV11-2, the J gene TRBJ2-3, with D possibly TRBD1 on 5 matching bases. This CDR3 region has 14 residues. The V gene's germline CDR1 is SGHAT and CDR2 FQNNGV. The germline V and J ends were trimmed by 6 bases and 1 base, with 11 bases remaining between them. The CDR3 bases are TGTGCCAGCAGGCTGGCAGGGCGCACAGATACGCAGTATTTT. This gives the protein CASRLAGRTDTQYF. The entire variable domain, with the rest obtained from reference TRBV11-2 and TRBJ2-3, is as follows: EAGVAQSPRYKIIEKRQSVAFWCNPISGHATLYWYQQILGQGPKLLIQFQNNGVVDDSQLPKDRFSAERLKGVDSTLKIQPAKLEDSAVYLCASRLAGRTDTQYFGPGTRLTVL.

This clonotype was detected many times. This chain links TRBV20-1 with TRBJ2-7; 7 bases map to TRBD2. The CDR3 extends over 13 amino acids. Germline V gene data show CDR1 as DFQATT and CDR2 as SNEGSKA (reference sequence). The V segment lost 1 base and the J segment 6 bases; nucleotides outside the gene matches: 6. The CDR3 DNA reads as TGCAGTGCTAGAGCAAGCGGGATGCTCGAGCAGTACTTC. It yields the protein CSARASGMLEQYF.